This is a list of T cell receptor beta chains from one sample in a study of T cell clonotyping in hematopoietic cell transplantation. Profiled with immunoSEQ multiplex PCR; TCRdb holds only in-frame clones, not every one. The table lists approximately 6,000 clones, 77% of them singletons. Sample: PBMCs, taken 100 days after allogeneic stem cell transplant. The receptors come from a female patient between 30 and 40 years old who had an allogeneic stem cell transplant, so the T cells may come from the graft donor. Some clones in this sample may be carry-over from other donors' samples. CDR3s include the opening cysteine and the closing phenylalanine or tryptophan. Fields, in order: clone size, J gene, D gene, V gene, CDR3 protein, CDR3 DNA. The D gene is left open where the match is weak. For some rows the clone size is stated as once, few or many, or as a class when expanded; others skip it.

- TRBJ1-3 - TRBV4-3 CASSQDQPGGGAGNTIYF TGCGCCAGCAGCCAAGATCAACCGGGGGGCGGGGCTGGAAACACCATATATTTT
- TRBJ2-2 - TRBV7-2 CANNAGGQLNTGELFF TGTGCCAACAACGCCGGGGGCCAGCTGAACACCGGGGAGCTGTTTTTT
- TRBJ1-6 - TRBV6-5 CASSYGQGGGNSPLHF TGTGCCAGCAGTTACGGGCAGGGAGGAGGTAATTCACCCCTCCACTTT
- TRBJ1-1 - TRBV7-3 CASSFRTGEAFF TGTGCCAGCAGCTTCCGAACAGGAGAAGCTTTCTTT
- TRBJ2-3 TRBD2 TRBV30 CARTSGNPSTDTQYF TGTGCCCGGACTAGCGGGAACCCCAGCACAGATACGCAGTATTTT
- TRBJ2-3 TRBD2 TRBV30 CAWRAGLSTDTQYF TGTGCCTGGAGAGCGGGGCTCAGCACAGATACGCAGTATTTT
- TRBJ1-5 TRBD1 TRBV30 CAWSTSRTGISNQPQHF TGTGCCTGGAGTACGTCACGGACAGGGATAAGCAATCAGCCCCAGCATTTT
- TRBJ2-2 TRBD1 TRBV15 CATSGRDRDVGELFF TGTGCCACCAGCGGGAGGGACAGGGATGTCGGGGAGCTGTTTTTT
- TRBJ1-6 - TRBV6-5 CASSLSLGGHSPLHF TGTGCCAGCAGTTTGTCTTTGGGCGGCCATTCACCCCTCCACTTT
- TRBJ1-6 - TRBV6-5 CASSYSLQGRNSPLHF TGTGCCAGCAGTTACTCCCTCCAGGGACGGAATTCACCCCTCCACTTT
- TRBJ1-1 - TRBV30 CAWYLNTEAFF TGTGCCTGGTACCTAAACACTGAAGCTTTCTTT
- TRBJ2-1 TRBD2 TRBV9 CASSGTSGNEQFF TGTGCCAGCAGCGGGACTAGCGGCAATGAGCAGTTCTTC
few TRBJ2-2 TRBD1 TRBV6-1 CASRGQLNTGELFF TGTGCCAGCAGGGGACAGTTGAACACCGGGGAGCTGTTTTTT
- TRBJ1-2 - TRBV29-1 CSVYPSRDTTVDGYTF TGCAGCGTTTACCCCTCCCGGGACACCACAGTGGATGGCTACACCTTC
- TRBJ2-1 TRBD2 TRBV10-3 CAISDLAGGPREQFF TGTGCCATCAGTGACCTAGCGGGGGGTCCCCGGGAGCAGTTCTTC
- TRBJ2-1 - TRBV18 CASSLRRLNNEQFF TGTGCCAGCTCACTGAGACGACTCAACAATGAGCAGTTCTTC
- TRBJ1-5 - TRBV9 CASSQQGSNQPQHF TGTGCCAGCAGCCAACAGGGAAGTAATCAGCCCCAGCATTTT
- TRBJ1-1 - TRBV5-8 CASAPWGPTEAFF TGTGCCAGCGCCCCCTGGGGTCCCACTGAAGCTTTCTTT
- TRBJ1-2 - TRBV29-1 CSVEGVGGYTF TGCAGCGTTGAAGGGGTTGGTGGCTACACCTTC
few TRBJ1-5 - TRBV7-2 CASSSGLYAQPQHF TGTGCCAGCAGCTCAGGACTCTACGCTCAGCCCCAGCATTTT
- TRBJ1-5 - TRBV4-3 CASSPSGHDQPQHF TGCGCCAGCAGCCCCTCAGGACATGATCAGCCCCAGCATTTT
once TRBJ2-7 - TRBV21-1 CASSKCAYEQYF TGTGCCAGCAGCAAATGTGCCTACGAGCAGTACTTC
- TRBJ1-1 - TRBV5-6 CASSLTVMNTEAFF TGTGCCAGCAGCTTGACTGTCATGAACACTGAAGCTTTCTTT
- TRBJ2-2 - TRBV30 CAWRGTNTGELFF TGTGCCTGGAGAGGCACGAACACCGGGGAGCTGTTTTTT
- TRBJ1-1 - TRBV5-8 CASSQAGGRDEAFF TGTGCCAGCAGCCAAGCGGGGGGCAGGGATGAAGCTTTCTTT
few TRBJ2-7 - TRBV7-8 CASSPHEGVGEQYF TGTGCCAGCAGCCCGCACGAGGGTGTCGGCGAGCAGTACTTC
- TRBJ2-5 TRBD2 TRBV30 CAWTSGGVETQYF TGTGCCTGGACTAGCGGGGGGGTGGAGACCCAGTACTTC
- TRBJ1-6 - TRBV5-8 CASSLGVPTSPLHF TGTGCCAGCAGCTTGGGGGTCCCGACCTCCCCCCTCCACTTT